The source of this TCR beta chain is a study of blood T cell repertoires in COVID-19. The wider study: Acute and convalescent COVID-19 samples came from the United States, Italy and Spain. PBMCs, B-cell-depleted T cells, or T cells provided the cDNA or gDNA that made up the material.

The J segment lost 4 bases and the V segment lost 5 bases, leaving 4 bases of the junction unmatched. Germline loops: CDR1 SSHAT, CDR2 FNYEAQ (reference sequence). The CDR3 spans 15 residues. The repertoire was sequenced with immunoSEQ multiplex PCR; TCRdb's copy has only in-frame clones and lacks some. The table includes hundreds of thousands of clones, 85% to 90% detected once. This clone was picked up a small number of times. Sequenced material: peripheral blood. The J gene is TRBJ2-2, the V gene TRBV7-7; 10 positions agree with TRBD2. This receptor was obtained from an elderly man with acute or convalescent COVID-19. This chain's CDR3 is CASSRGTSATGELFF. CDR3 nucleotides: TGTGCCAGCAGCCGAGGGACTAGCGCCACCGGGGAGCTGTTTTTT.